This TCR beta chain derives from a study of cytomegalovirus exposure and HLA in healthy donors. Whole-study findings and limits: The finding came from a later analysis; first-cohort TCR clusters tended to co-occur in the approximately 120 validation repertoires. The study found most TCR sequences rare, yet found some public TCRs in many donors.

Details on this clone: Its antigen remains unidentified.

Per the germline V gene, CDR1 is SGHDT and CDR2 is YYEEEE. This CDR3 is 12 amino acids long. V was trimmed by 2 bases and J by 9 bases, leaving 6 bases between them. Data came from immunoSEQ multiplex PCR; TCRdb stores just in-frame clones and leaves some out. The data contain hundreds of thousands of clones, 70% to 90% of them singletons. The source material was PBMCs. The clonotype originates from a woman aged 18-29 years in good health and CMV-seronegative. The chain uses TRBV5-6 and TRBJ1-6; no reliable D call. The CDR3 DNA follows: TGTGCCAGCAGCTTTGGGGTTTCACCCCTCCACTTT. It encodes CASSFGVSPLHF.